This note documents a single T cell receptor (beta chain) sequence. The data belong to a study of blood T cell repertoires in COVID-19. This table comes from immunoSEQ multiplex PCR, and its TCRdb copy is limited to in-frame clones, with some not included. Of about 100,000 clones listed, roughly 84% are singletons. Sequenced input: peripheral blood. The receptor was isolated from a man younger than 45 in a cohort sampled during active COVID-19.

The CDR3 DNA follows: TGCGCCAGCAGGGGAGTAGCGGGGTACAATGAGCAGTTCTTC. Its protein is CASRGVAGYNEQFF. V is TRBV5-1 and J is TRBJ2-1; 8 bases are a match to TRBD2. There are 14 residues in the CDR3. The germline gives CDR1 SGHRS, CDR2 YFSETQ. Trimming cost V 5 bases and J 4 bases; bases outside gene matches: 5.